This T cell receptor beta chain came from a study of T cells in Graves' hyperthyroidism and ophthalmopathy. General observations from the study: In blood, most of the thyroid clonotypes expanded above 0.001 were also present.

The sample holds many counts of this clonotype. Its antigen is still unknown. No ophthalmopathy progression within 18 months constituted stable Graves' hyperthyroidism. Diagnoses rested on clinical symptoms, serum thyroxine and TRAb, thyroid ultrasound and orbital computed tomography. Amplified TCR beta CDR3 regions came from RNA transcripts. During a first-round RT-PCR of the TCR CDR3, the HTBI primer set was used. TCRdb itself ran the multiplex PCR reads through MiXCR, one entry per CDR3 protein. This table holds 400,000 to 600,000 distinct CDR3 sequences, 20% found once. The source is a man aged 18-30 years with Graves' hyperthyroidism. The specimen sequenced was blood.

CDR3 protein: CASSFFRRGSGEQYF. The CDR3 DNA reads TGTGCCAGCAGTTTCTTTCGCAGGGGGAGCGGCGAGCAGTACTTC. This sequence joins TRBV12-3 or TRBV12-4 and TRBJ2-7; 7 bases line up with TRBD1. V shed 3 bases and J 6 bases; nucleotides not matched to a gene: 11. There are 15 residues in the CDR3.